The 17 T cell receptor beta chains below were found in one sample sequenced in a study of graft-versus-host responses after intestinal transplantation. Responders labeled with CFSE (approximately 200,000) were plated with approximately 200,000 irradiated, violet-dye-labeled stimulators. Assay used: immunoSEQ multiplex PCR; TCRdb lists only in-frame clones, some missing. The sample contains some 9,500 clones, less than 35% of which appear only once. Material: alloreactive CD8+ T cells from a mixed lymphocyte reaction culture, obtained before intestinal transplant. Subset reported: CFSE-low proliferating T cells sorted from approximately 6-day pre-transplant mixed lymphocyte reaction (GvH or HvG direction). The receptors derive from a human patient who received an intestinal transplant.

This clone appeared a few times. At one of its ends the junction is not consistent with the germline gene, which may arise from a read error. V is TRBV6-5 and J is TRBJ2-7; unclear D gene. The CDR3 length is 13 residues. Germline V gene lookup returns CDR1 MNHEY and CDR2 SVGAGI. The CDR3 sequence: CAISESDNYEQYF. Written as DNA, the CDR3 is TGTGCCATCAGTGAATCAGACAACTACGAGCAGTACTTC.

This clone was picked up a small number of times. CDR3 loop: CASSYSWQTEAFF. CDR3 sequence (DNA): TGTGCCAGCAGTTACTCGTGGCAGACTGAAGCTTTCTTT. This rearrangement joins TRBV6-6 to TRBJ1-1; D not resolved. Germline V gene lookup returns CDR1 MNHNY and CDR2 SVGAGI (reference sequence). With 0 bases removed from V and 5 bases from J, the gap between germline ends came to 7 bases. The CDR3 covers 13 residues.

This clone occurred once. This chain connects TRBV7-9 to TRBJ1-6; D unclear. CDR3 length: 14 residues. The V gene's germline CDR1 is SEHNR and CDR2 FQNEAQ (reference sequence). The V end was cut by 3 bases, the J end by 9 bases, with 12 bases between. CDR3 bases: TGTGCCAGCAGCTTGGCTTGGGAGGGTTCACCCCTCCACTTT. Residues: CASSLAWEGSPLHF.

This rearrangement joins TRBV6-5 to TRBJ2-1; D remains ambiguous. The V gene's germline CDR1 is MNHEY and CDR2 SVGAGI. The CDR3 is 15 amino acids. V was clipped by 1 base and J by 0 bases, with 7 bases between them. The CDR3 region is CASSYLRSSYNEQFF. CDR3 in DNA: TGTGCCAGCAGTTACTTGCGGAGCTCCTACAATGAGCAGTTCTTC.

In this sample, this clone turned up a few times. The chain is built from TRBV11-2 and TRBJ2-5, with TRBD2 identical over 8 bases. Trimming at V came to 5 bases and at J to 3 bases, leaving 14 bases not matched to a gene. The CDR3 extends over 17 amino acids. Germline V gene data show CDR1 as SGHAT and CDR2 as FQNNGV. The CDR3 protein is CASSPGFGGGPKETQYF. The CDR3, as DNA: TGTGCCAGCAGCCCAGGTTTTGGCGGGGGGCCCAAAGAGACCCAGTACTTC.

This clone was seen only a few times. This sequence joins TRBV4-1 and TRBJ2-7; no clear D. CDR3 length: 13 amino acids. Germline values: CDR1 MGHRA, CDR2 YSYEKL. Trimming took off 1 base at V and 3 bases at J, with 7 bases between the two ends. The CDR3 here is CASSQGLDYEQYF. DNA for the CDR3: TGCGCCAGCAGCCAAGGGCTCGACTACGAGCAGTACTTC.

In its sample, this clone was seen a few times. The CDR3 bases are TGTGCCAGCAGTTACTCACAGGCACTTGCAGGCTACACCTTC. Translation: CASSYSQALAGYTF. The rearrangement joins TRBV6-6 to TRBJ1-2; D might be TRBD1 (5 bases). Germline-derived CDR1 and CDR2 are MNHNY and SVGAGI (reference sequence). The ends were cut back, 0 bases at V and 8 bases at J, with 13 bases in the middle. This CDR3 has 14 amino acids.

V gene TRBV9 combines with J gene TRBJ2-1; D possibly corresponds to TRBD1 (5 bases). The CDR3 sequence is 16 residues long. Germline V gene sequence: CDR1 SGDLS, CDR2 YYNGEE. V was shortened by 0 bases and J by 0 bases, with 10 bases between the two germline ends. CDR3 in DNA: TGTGCCAGCAGCGTAGAAGGGGTATCCTCCTACAATGAGCAGTTCTTC. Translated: CASSVEGVSSYNEQFF.

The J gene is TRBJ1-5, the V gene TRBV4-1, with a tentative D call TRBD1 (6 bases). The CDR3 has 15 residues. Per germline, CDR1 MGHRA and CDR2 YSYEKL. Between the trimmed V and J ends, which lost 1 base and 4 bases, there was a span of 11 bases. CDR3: CASSQVLGANQPQHF. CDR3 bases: TGCGCCAGCAGCCAAGTTCTGGGGGCGAATCAGCCCCAGCATTTT.

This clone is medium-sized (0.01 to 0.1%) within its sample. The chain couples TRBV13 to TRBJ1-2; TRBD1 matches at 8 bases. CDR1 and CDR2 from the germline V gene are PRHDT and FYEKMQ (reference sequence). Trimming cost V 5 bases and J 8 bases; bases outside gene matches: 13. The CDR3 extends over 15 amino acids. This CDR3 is CASSESGQGASGYTF. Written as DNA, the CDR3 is TGTGCCAGCAGCGAATCAGGGCAGGGGGCGTCGGGCTACACCTTC.

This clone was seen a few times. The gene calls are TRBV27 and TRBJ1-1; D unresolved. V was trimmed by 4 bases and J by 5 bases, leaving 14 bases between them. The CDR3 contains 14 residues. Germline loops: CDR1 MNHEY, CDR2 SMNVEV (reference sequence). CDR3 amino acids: CASSSTGSATEAFF. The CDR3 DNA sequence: TGTGCCAGCAGTTCAACCGGGTCCGCGACTGAAGCTTTCTTT.

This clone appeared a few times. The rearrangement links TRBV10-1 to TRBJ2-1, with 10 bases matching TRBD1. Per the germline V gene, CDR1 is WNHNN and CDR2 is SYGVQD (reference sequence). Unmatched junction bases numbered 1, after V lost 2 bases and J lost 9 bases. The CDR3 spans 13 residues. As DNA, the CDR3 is TGCGCCAGCAGTGAGGGGACAGGGGCTGAGCAGTTCTTC. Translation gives CASSEGTGAEQFF.

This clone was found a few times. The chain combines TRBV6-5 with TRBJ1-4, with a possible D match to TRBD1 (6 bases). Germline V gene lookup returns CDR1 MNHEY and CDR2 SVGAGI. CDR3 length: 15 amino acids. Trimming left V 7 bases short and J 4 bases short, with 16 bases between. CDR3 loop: CASKGGPPLNEKLFF. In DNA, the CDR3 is TGTGCCAGCAAGGGGGGGCCCCCGCTTAATGAAAAACTGTTTTTT.

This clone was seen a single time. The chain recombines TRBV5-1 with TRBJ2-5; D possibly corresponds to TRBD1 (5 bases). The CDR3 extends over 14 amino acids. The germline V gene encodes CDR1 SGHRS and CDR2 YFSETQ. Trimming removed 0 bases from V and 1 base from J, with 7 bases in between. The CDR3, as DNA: TGCGCCAGCAGCTTGGGGCAGGGCCAAGAGACCCAGTACTTC. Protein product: CASSLGQGQETQYF. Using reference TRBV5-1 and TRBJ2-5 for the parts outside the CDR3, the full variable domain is KAGVTQTPRYLIKTRGQQVTLSCSPISGHRSVSWYQQTPGQGLQFLFEYFSETQRNKGNFPGRFSGRQFSNSRSEMNVSTLELGDSALYLCASSLGQGQETQYFGPGTRLLVL.

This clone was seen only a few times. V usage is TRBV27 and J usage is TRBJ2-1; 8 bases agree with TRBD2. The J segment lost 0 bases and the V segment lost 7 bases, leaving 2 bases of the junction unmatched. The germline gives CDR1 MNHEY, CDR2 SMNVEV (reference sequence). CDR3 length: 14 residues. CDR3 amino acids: CASTAGGSYNEQFF. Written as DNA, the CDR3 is TGTGCCAGCACCGCGGGGGGCTCCTACAATGAGCAGTTCTTC.

The CDR3, as DNA: TGTGCCAGCAGTTTTGGCTTCGGCACAGATACGCAGTATTTT. It specifies CASSFGFGTDTQYF. V usage is TRBV25-1 and J usage is TRBJ2-3, with no clear D. The CDR3 loop spans 14 amino acids. Germline V lookup: CDR1 MGHDK, CDR2 SYGVNS. V was clipped by 5 bases and J by 1 base, with 10 bases between them.

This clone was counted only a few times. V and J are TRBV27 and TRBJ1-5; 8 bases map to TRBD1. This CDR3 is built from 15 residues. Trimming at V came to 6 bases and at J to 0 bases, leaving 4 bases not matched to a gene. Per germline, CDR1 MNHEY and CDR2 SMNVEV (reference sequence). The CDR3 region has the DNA TGTGCCAGCAGGTCAGGGGGCGATAGCAATCAGCCCCAGCATTTT. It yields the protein CASRSGGDSNQPQHF.